This TCR beta chain was obtained from a study of CD8 T cells in ankylosing spondylitis. Points from the study as a whole: Earlier reports found some motif variants in synovial fluid and blood in reactive arthritis. Disease-linked clones bore a CD8+ phenotype and were relatively rare in peripheral blood.

As to this clonotype: Its antigen is still unknown.

The CDR3 sequence is 14 residues long. Looked up from germline, CDR1 is MNHEY and CDR2 is SMNVEV (reference sequence). V was clipped by 8 bases and J by 6 bases, with 17 bases between them. For TCR beta, libraries came from quantitative 5'-RACE with molecular barcodes. TCRdb analysed the 5' RACE reads with MiXCR anew, one entry per CDR3 protein. The sample includes about 220,000 distinct CDR3 sequences, 20% to 30% of them seen just once. The clonotype originates from a male donor with ankylosing spondylitis or in good health (not recorded which). Sequencing was carried out using blood, either unsorted or a sorted T cell fraction (not recorded which). The chain has TRBV27 and TRBJ2-1; D is possibly TRBD2 (6 bases). CDR3 residues: CASSGRRAANEQFF. CDR3 bases: TGTGCCAGCTCTGGAAGGAGGGCCGCCAATGAGCAGTTCTTC.